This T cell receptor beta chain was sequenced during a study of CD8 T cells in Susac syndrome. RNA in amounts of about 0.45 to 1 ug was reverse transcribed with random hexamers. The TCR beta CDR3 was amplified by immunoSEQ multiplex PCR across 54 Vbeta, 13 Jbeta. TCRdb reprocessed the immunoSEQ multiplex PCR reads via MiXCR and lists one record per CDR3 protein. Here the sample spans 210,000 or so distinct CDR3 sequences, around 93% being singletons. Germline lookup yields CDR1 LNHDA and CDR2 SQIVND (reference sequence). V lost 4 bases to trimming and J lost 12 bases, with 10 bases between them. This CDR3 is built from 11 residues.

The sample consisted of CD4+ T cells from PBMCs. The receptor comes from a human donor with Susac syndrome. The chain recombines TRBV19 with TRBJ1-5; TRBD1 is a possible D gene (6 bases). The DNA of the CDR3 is TGTGCCAGTAGTAAGCAGGGACACCAGCATTTT. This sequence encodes CASSKQGHQHF.